The clone carrying this T cell receptor beta chain was recorded only once. The antigen is undetermined. This entry belongs to a study of T cells in localized non-small cell lung cancer. Notes on the study in general: Across samples, adjacent lung featured a median roughly 62 of the top 100 tumor clones. The study found T cell clonality highest in uninvolved adjacent lung, above tumor. Sequencing involved a lone tumor region, leaving heterogeneity possible.

Looked up from germline, CDR1 is SNHLY and CDR2 is FYNNEI. The CDR3 spans 14 residues. Trimming removed 7 bases at V and 4 bases at J, with 16 bases between. The repertoire was sequenced with immunoSEQ multiplex PCR; TCRdb's copy has only in-frame clones and lacks some. The sample shows tens of thousands of clones, approximately 88% of them seen only once. This chain links TRBV2 with TRBJ1-1; D may be TRBD1 (6 bases). The source is a man aged 40 to 70 with stage I squamous cell lung carcinoma. Material: peripheral blood, obtained before any cancer treatment. The DNA of the CDR3 is TGTGCCAGCACCATCCTGGGGGGGGCCACTGAAGCTTTCTTT. Translating gives CASTILGGATEAFF.